This T cell receptor beta chain stems from a study of blood T cell repertoires in COVID-19. The CDR3 runs 16 residues. V was clipped by 7 bases and J by 7 bases; unmatched bases: 10. In germline, CDR1 is LNHDA, CDR2 SQIVND (reference sequence). Some clones are missing from TCRdb's copy, which holds only in-frame ones; the method was immunoSEQ multiplex PCR. The sample holds about 230,000 clones, over 80% seen once. The TCR comes from a woman aged 25-40 years who had been exposed to COVID-19. Specimen: PBMCs or T cells enriched from blood (not recorded which). The rearrangement links TRBV19 to TRBJ1-6; TRBD1 matches at 10 bases. CDR3: CASTETGGTGNSPLHF. CDR3 DNA sequence: TGTGCCAGTACCGAGACAGGGGGCACAGGGAATTCACCCCTCCACTTT.